This TCR beta chain came from a study of cytomegalovirus exposure and HLA in healthy donors. This clone was recorded a few times. Its antigen is currently unknown. The germline V gene encodes CDR1 SGHNT and CDR2 YYREEE (reference sequence). V dropped 4 bases and J dropped 3; count of bases not matched to a gene: 6. This CDR3 is built from 14 residues. The study, taken as a whole, reports: Accurate prediction of HLA-A and HLA-B alleles (for most subjects) was reportedly achieved from TCR beta sequences. Prior analysis indicated that the majority of TCR beta V segments exhibited productivity approximately 87% or approximately 30% of the time. Later genetic work tied a missense DCLRE1C variant to beta-chain V and J trimming. Near-uniform donor sequencing depth was presumed by presence/absence analyses.

The PCR ran on 60 Vbeta and 13 Jbeta primers. Here immunoSEQ multiplex PCR was the method, and the copy in TCRdb shows in-frame clones only, minus some. The table records around 200,000 clones, around 83% of them present only once. This receptor was taken from a woman aged 18-29 years in good health and CMV-seronegative. The genes are TRBV5-4 and TRBJ2-5, with 7 bases aligning to TRBD1. Input material: PBMCs. The CDR3: CASSASGTEETQYF. In DNA, the CDR3 is TGTGCCAGCAGCGCTTCCGGGACAGAAGAGACCCAGTACTTC.